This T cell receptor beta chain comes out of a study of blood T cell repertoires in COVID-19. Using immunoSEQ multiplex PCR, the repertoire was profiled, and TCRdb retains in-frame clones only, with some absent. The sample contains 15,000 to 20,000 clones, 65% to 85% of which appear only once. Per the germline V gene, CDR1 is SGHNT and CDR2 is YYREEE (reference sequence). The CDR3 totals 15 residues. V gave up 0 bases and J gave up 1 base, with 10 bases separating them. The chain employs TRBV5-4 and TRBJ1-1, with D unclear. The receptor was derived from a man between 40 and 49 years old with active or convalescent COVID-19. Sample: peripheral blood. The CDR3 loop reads CASSLGRAGNTEAFF. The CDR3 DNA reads TGTGCCAGCAGCTTGGGCCGCGCAGGGAACACTGAAGCTTTCTTT.